This T cell receptor (beta chain) comes out of a study of OX40 agonist ivuxolimab in advanced cancers. The data were produced by immunoSEQ multiplex PCR, yet TCRdb's version contains in-frame clones alone and is incomplete. The sample includes more than 20,000 clones, around nine tenths of them seen just once. The germline V gene has CDR1 SGHVS and CDR2 FQNEAQ. V was cut by 4 bases and J by 4 bases, with 20 bases left in between. CDR3 length equals 16 residues. This chain uses TRBV7-8 with TRBJ2-7, with D maybe TRBD2 (7 bases). The receptor's source is an adult with an advanced solid tumor such as melanoma, head and neck, liver or kidney cancer. Sequences were derived from CD4+ or CD8+ T cells sorted from blood, sampled in a trial of the OX40 agonist ivuxolimab. CDR3 DNA sequence: TGTGCCAGCAGCTCGGATACAGGGAAGGGAGGGTACGAGCAGTACTTC. This encodes CASSSDTGKGGYEQYF.